This paragraph covers one T cell receptor (beta chain) sequence. Per the original data handling: Estimation of nucleated cell counts was performed using reference gene primer amplification. TCRdb keeps only in-frame clones here, not all; method: immunoSEQ multiplex PCR. V, J and clone size are those of that table, while D and trimming were read from the DNA. Here the sample spans about 100,000 clones, 75% to 90% being singletons. CDR1 is MNHEY and CDR2 is SMNVEV in the germline V gene (reference sequence). The CDR3 extends over 15 amino acids. Trimming took off 1 base at V and 5 bases at J, with 9 bases between the two ends. The source of the sample is a study of blood T cell repertoires in COVID-19. In the study overall: Acute and convalescent COVID-19 samples came from the United States, Italy and Spain. PBMCs, B-cell-depleted T cells, or T cells provided the cDNA or gDNA that made up the material.

Sequenced material: peripheral blood. The TCR comes from a woman in her 70s with active or convalescent COVID-19. This chain links TRBV27 with TRBJ1-6; D remains ambiguous. CDR3 DNA: TGTGCCAGCAGTTTATACCCGGAGCATAATTCACCCCTCCACTTT. It encodes CASSLYPEHNSPLHF.